This TCR beta chain was identified during a study of T-cell reconstitution after alpha-beta-depleted transplantation in children. This CDR3 region has 16 residues. Germline V CDR1 and CDR2: MNHEY, SVGEGT. The ends lost 5 bases at V and 7 bases at J; junction bases unmatched: 12. Details on this clonotype: This sequence may be a read error, since a much larger clone differs from it by one base.

For TCRbeta, the library was prepared with unique molecular identifiers. TCRdb ran MiXCR on the PCR reads and lists one entry per CDR3 protein. This table has 200,000 to 250,000 distinct CDR3 sequences, around 12% appearing once. The clonotype originates from a human donor who donated a stem cell graft to a child with acute lymphoblastic leukemia. The source material was PBMCs from the stem cell graft donor, sampled from the stem cell graft. V is TRBV6-2 or TRBV6-3 and J is TRBJ2-5; 11 nucleotides align to TRBD2. The CDR3 loop reads CASSPSLGLAGGTQYF. CDR3 nucleotide sequence: TGTGCCAGCAGTCCCTCTCTAGGGCTAGCGGGAGGGACCCAGTACTTC.